Listed below are T cell receptor beta chains from one sample, sequenced in a study of T-cell reconstitution after alpha-beta-depleted transplantation in children. TCRdb reprocessed the PCR reads via MiXCR and lists one record per CDR3 protein. The data contain 250,000 to 350,000 distinct CDR3 sequences, 20% to 30% of them singletons. The input for sequencing was PBMCs, mostly from graft donor cells, taken 180 days after TCRalphabeta/CD19-depleted stem cell transplant. The receptors originated from a male patient aged 10-17 years who had a stem cell transplant for acute lymphoblastic leukemia, so the T cells may come from the graft donor. The CDR3 runs from the conserved cysteine through the conserved F or W. Fields, in order: J gene, D gene, clone size, V gene, CDR3 protein, CDR3 DNA. D genes are given only for firm matches. Clone size appears in some rows only: once, few, many, or a class for an expanded clone.

>TRBJ1-3|NA|NA|TRBV12-3/TRBV12-4
CASSLLGSGNTIYF
TGTGCCAGCAGTTTATTAGGGAGTGGAAACACCATATATTTT
>TRBJ1-2|NA|NA|TRBV21-1
CASSKGGDRGLDGYTF
TGTGCCAGCAGCAAAGGAGGGGACAGGGGGCTAGATGGCTACACCTTC
>TRBJ1-1|TRBD1|few|TRBV2
CASSVQGAEAFF
TGTGCCAGCAGTGTTCAGGGGGCTGAAGCTTTCTTT
>TRBJ1-5|TRBD1|NA|TRBV20-1
CSVDKDRRNQPQHF
TGCAGTGTCGATAAGGACAGGCGGAATCAGCCCCAGCATTTT
>TRBJ2-1|NA|few|TRBV11-2
CASSLDPSNGGVYNNEQFF
TGTGCCAGCAGCTTAGACCCAAGTAATGGGGGCGTATATAACAATGAGCAGTTCTTC
>TRBJ2-7|NA|NA|TRBV12-3/TRBV12-4
CASSFHRAFSYEQYF
TGTGCCAGCAGTTTCCACAGGGCCTTTTCCTACGAGCAGTACTTC
>TRBJ2-3|NA|NA|TRBV7-8
CASSLYGAGDTQYF
TGTGCCAGCAGCTTATACGGGGCGGGGGATACGCAGTATTTT
>TRBJ2-3|TRBD2|NA|TRBV20-1
CSARGGTSGRRDTQYF
TGCAGTGCTAGGGGTGGGACTAGCGGGAGGAGAGATACGCAGTATTTT
>TRBJ2-7|NA|NA|TRBV21-1
CASSKEGGKENEQSF
TGTGCCAGCAGCAAAGAGGGGGGAAAAGAAAACGAGCAGTCCTTC
>TRBJ2-1|TRBD2|few|TRBV12-3/TRBV12-4
CASTRGLAGRNEQFF
TGTGCCAGCACCCGAGGACTAGCGGGACGGAATGAGCAGTTCTTC
>TRBJ1-5|TRBD1|NA|TRBV20-1
CSARTGGDQPQHF
TGCAGTGCAAGGACAGGGGGCGATCAGCCCCAGCATTTT